This T cell receptor (beta chain) was retrieved from a study of T cell repertoires in cytomegalovirus infection. CDR3 size: 16 residues. With 1 base removed from V and 0 bases from J, the gap between germline ends came to 10 bases. CDR1 and CDR2 (germline): SGHDN, FVKESK. For this clonotype: Its antigen is not known.

Each CDR3 protein is one row after TCRdb ran MiXCR on the reads. The sample lists under 200,000 distinct CDR3 sequences; approximately 21% were seen once. The chain recombines TRBV14 with TRBJ2-1; D is perhaps TRBD1 (5 bases). The TCR was taken from a human donor in good health (CMV status not recorded). Some clones in this sample may be carry-over from other donors' samples. Sequenced here: CD8+ T cells from cultured PBMCs, sampled from culture after CMV antigen stimulation. CDR3 bases: TGTGCCAGCAGCCAAGGTTCAGGGTTCTCCTACAATGAGCAGTTCTTC. This sequence encodes CASSQGSGFSYNEQFF.